The 25 T cell receptor beta chains below come from one sample, sequenced in a study of cytotoxic CD8 clonotypes in ibrutinib-treated CLL. The table came from immunoSEQ multiplex PCR; TCRdb's copy has only in-frame clones and leaves some out. The data show 50,000 or so clones, with approximately 87% seen just once and roughly 20% held by the top ten. Sample: PBMCs, taken after 24 months of ibrutinib treatment. These TCRs come from a human donor with chronic lymphocytic leukemia.

The V gene is TRBV19, the J gene TRBJ1-5; 10 bases match TRBD1. Germline V lookup: CDR1 LNHDA, CDR2 SQIVND (reference sequence). This CDR3 spans 16 amino acids. Trimming at V came to 2 bases and at J to 8 bases, leaving 9 bases not matched to a gene. The CDR3 spells CASSISWTGGLKPQHF. CDR3 bases: TGTGCCAGTAGTATAAGTTGGACAGGGGGTTTGAAGCCCCAGCATTTT.

V is TRBV5-1 and J is TRBJ1-1; the D is unclear. V lost 2 bases and J 0 bases, leaving 8 bases between the germline ends. The CDR3 is 14 amino acids. The germline CDR1 and CDR2 sequences are SGHRS and YFSETQ. CDR3 bases: TGCGCCAGCAGCTTTGAAGGTATGAACACTGAAGCTTTCTTT. This codes for CASSFEGMNTEAFF.

The gene calls are TRBV6-1 and TRBJ1-2; D gene ambiguous. Germline CDR1 reads MNHNS; CDR2 reads SASEGT. The CDR3 has 13 residues. Deletions cut 3 bases from V and 4 bases from J, with 9 bases between. DNA of the CDR3: TGTGCCAGCAGTGACAGGTCGGGCTATGGCTACACCTTC. Amino acids: CASSDRSGYGYTF.

The genes are TRBV6-1 and TRBJ2-5; D is unresolved. Germline V gene data show CDR1 as MNHNS and CDR2 as SASEGT. V gave up 0 bases and J gave up 5 bases, with 13 bases separating them. The CDR3 is 15 residues long. In nucleotides, the CDR3 is TGTGCCAGCAGTGAAGCGCTTCAAGTCGTGGAGACCCAGTACTTC. Encoded protein: CASSEALQVVETQYF.

The chain has TRBV7-7 and TRBJ2-5, with D maybe TRBD1 (5 bases). The CDR3 is 14 residues long. In germline, CDR1 is SSHAT, CDR2 FNYEAQ (reference sequence). Trimming took off 5 bases at V and 4 bases at J, with 14 bases between the two ends. The CDR3 region has the DNA TGTGCCAGCAGCCCAGGGCAGGTGGGAGAGACCCAGTACTTC. Its protein product is CASSPGQVGETQYF.

V is TRBV29-1 and J is TRBJ2-1, with a tentative D call TRBD1 (6 bases). Germline V lookup: CDR1 SQVTM, CDR2 ANQGSEA. The V end lost 7 bases, the J end lost 4 bases, and 14 bases lay between the germline ends. The CDR3 runs to 13 residues. Here the CDR3 reads CSGGPGQYNEQFF. CDR3 bases: TGCAGCGGTGGACCCGGACAGTACAATGAGCAGTTCTTC.

The rearrangement uses TRBV6-5 and TRBJ1-2; 7 bases are a match to TRBD1. After removal of 7 bases from V and 4 bases from J, the junction contained 6 bases not matched to a gene. The CDR3 has 13 residues. CDR1 is MNHEY and CDR2 is SVGAGI in the germline V gene. Here the CDR3 DNA reads TGTGCCAGCACCTCCGGGACAGCCTATGGCTACACCTTC. It translates to CASTSGTAYGYTF.

The V and J genes are TRBV10-2 and TRBJ2-7, with D perhaps TRBD2 (5 bases). The germline V and J ends were trimmed by 6 bases and 7 bases, with 10 bases remaining between them. Germline lookup yields CDR1 WSHSY and CDR2 SAAADI. There are 11 residues in the CDR3. The CDR3 region is CASRTSGEQYF. DNA for the CDR3: TGCGCCAGCAGAACCTCGGGGGAGCAGTACTTC.

This chain links TRBV27 with TRBJ2-3; TRBD2 agrees at 9 bases. V was clipped by 3 bases and J by 2 bases; unmatched bases: 3. Germline V gene sequence: CDR1 MNHEY, CDR2 SMNVEV (reference sequence). This CDR3 region has 15 residues. CDR3 nucleotide sequence: TGTGCCAGCAGTTTCCTAGCGGGGATCACAGATACGCAGTATTTT. Translated, it gives CASSFLAGITDTQYF.

The chain combines TRBV28 with TRBJ1-2, with D unclear. Per the germline V gene, CDR1 is MDHEN and CDR2 is SYDVKM. V gave up 6 bases and J gave up 4 bases, with 18 bases separating them. The CDR3 is made up of 15 amino acids. Here the CDR3 DNA reads TGTGCCAGCAGCCTAGACACCATTTTAGCCTATGGCTACACCTTC. Encoded protein: CASSLDTILAYGYTF.

V is TRBV29-1 and J is TRBJ2-7, with 8 bases fitting TRBD2. This CDR3 spans 14 amino acids. Looked up from germline, CDR1 is SQVTM and CDR2 is ANQGSEA. The trim removed 3 bases at V and 7 bases at J, leaving 11 bases unmatched. CDR3 protein: CSVDGGEGLGEQYF. DNA for the CDR3: TGCAGCGTTGACGGGGGGGAGGGGCTCGGAGAGCAGTACTTC.

This chain joins TRBV11-2 and TRBJ2-7, with D uncertain. This CDR3 comprises 11 residues. Trimming removed 5 bases from V and 3 bases from J, with 5 bases in between. Per germline, CDR1 SGHAT and CDR2 FQNNGV. The CDR3 sequence: CASSPNYEQYF. CDR3 coding DNA: TGTGCCAGCAGCCCCAACTACGAGCAGTACTTC.

The chain links TRBV7-2 to TRBJ2-1; the match to TRBD2 covers 12 bases. V gave up 1 base and J gave up 8 bases; unmatched junction bases: 3. The germline gives CDR1 SGHTA, CDR2 FQGNSA. There are 15 residues in the CDR3. CDR3 DNA: TGTGCCAGCAGCTTAGGTCTAGCGGGAGGGGATGAGCAGTTCTTC. It encodes CASSLGLAGGDEQFF.

This clone was counted between two and nine times. This sequence joins TRBV18 and TRBJ1-1, with 9 bases identical to TRBD1. The J segment lost 3 bases and the V segment lost 3 bases, leaving 5 bases of the junction unmatched. Germline values: CDR1 KGHSH, CDR2 LQKENI. This CDR3 is 15 amino acids long. CDR3: CASSPGQGLHTEAFF. As DNA, the CDR3 is TGTGCCAGCTCACCGGGACAGGGTCTTCACACTGAAGCTTTCTTT.

V usage is TRBV18 and J usage is TRBJ1-5; D remains unclear. Trimming pared 1 base from V and 1 base from J, leaving 5 bases between. The CDR3 totals 14 residues. Germline V gene data show CDR1 as KGHSH and CDR2 as LQKENI. CDR3 DNA: TGTGCCAGCTCACCACAGAGGAGCAATCAGCCCCAGCATTTT. Its translation is CASSPQRSNQPQHF. Looking up the rest from reference TRBV18 and TRBJ1-5 gives the full variable domain: NAGVMQNPRHLVRRRGQEARLRCSPMKGHSHVYWYRQLPEEGLKFMVYLQKENIIDESGMPKERFSAEFPKEGPSILRIQQVVRGDSAAYFCASSPQRSNQPQHFGDGTRLSIL.

The chain couples TRBV19 to TRBJ2-1; D not resolved. Trimming took off 5 bases at V and 13 bases at J, with 15 bases between the two ends. The CDR3 is 12 amino acids. CDR1 is LNHDA, CDR2 SQIVND, per germline (reference sequence). The CDR3 DNA sequence: TGTGCCAGTAGTGTAAGCCGGCAGGCACAGTTCTTC. As protein: CASSVSRQAQFF.

The chain joins TRBV27 to TRBJ2-7, with D perhaps TRBD1 (8 bases). V was pared by 6 bases and J by 4 bases, with 16 bases between. Per germline, CDR1 MNHEY and CDR2 SMNVEV (reference sequence). The CDR3 covers 14 residues. The DNA of the CDR3 is TGTGCCAGCAGCCACAGGGGGGGGGTATACGAGCAGTACTTC. Amino acid sequence: CASSHRGGVYEQYF.

V usage is TRBV9 and J usage is TRBJ1-2; D is uncertain. CDR1 and CDR2 (germline): SGDLS, YYNGEE. V was cut by 4 bases and J by 2 bases, with 9 bases left in between. The CDR3 runs 13 residues. The CDR3 DNA sequence: TGTGCCAGCAGCCCCGACGTGAACTATGGCTACACCTTC. Protein sequence: CASSPDVNYGYTF. Together with reference TRBV9 and TRBJ1-2, the CDR3 gives the full variable domain: DSGVTQTPKHLITATGQRVTLRCSPRSGDLSVYWYQQSLDQGLQFLIQYYNGEERAKGNILERFSAQQFPDLHSELNLSSLELGDSALYFCASSPDVNYGYTFGSGTRLTVV.

The V gene is TRBV1, the J gene TRBJ2-3; TRBD2 is the table's D call and was not checked against the DNA. TRBV1 is a documented pseudogene. The CDR3 runs 15 residues. The CDR3 is CTSSQTKGGTDTQYF. The CDR3 DNA reads as TGCACCAGCAGCCAAACTAAGGGAGGCACAGATACGCAGTATTTT.

The sample holds one count of this clone. J is TRBJ2-7 and V is TRBV7-2; D is ambiguous. CDR1 and CDR2 (germline): SGHTA, FQGNSA. V shed 3 bases and J shed 4 bases, with 16 bases lying between them. The CDR3 runs to 15 residues. CDR3 in DNA: TGTGCCAGCAGCTTTAGGCGGACCCAGGCATACGAGCAGTACTTC. This sequence encodes CASSFRRTQAYEQYF. The full variable domain, its missing parts supplied by reference TRBV7-2 and TRBJ2-7, is GAGVSQSPSNKVTEKGKDVELRCDPISGHTALYWYRQSLGQGLEFLIYFQGNSAPDKSGLPSDRFSAERTGGSVSTLTIQRTQQEDSAVYLCASSFRRTQAYEQYFGPGTRLTVT.

The V call is TRBV7-7, the J call TRBJ2-7; tentatively, D is TRBD2 (5 bases). CDR1 and CDR2 from the germline V gene are SSHAT and FNYEAQ (reference sequence). V was cut by 5 bases and J by 3 bases, with 11 bases left in between. The CDR3 length is 13 residues. The CDR3 protein is CASSPGGGYEQYF. As DNA, the CDR3 is TGTGCCAGCAGCCCCGGAGGAGGCTACGAGCAGTACTTC.

This clone showed up just a few times. The chain links TRBV19 to TRBJ1-1; 11 bases map to TRBD1. CDR1 and CDR2 from the germline V gene are LNHDA and SQIVND (reference sequence). Unmatched junction bases numbered 7, after V lost 2 bases and J lost 5 bases. The CDR3 totals 16 residues. CDR3 protein: CASSIRDRGTDTEAFF. CDR3 bases: TGTGCCAGTAGTATAAGGGACAGGGGGACCGATACTGAAGCTTTCTTT.

V is TRBV19 and J is TRBJ2-3; 7 bases fit TRBD2. The CDR3 is made up of 16 amino acids. The V gene end was trimmed by 5 bases and the J gene end by 2 bases; junction bases not matched to a gene: 10. Per germline, CDR1 LNHDA and CDR2 SQIVND (reference sequence). The CDR3 sequence is CASSLNPSGFTDTQYF. CDR3 nucleotide sequence: TGTGCCAGTAGTCTCAATCCTAGCGGATTCACAGATACGCAGTATTTT.

The rearrangement links TRBV5-1 to TRBJ2-4; 7 nucleotides align to TRBD1. Trimming at V came to 6 bases and at J to 0 bases, leaving 6 bases not matched to a gene. The CDR3 consists of 15 residues. Germline V CDR1 and CDR2: SGHRS, YFSETQ. The CDR3 reads CASTSEGAAKNIQYF. The CDR3 DNA reads TGCGCCAGCACCTCCGAGGGGGCAGCCAAAAACATTCAGTACTTC.

The rearrangement joins TRBV4-3 to TRBJ2-5, with D perhaps TRBD2 (6 bases). With 5 bases removed from V and 2 bases from J, the gap between germline ends came to 24 bases. CDR3 length: 18 residues. CDR1 is LGHNA, CDR2 YSLEER, per germline. The CDR3 sequence: CASSYGRVFAGTQETQYF. The CDR3 nucleotides are TGCGCCAGCAGCTACGGCAGGGTGTTTGCGGGGACGCAAGAGACCCAGTACTTC.